These T cell receptor beta chains were read from a single sample in a study of T-cell reconstitution after alpha-beta-depleted transplantation in children. TCRdb called the PCR reads again in MiXCR, with one record for every CDR3 protein. The sample shows roughly 500,000 distinct CDR3 sequences, around 20% of them seen only once. The sample here was PBMCs from the stem cell graft donor, taken from the stem cell graft. All receptors derive from a human donor who donated a stem cell graft to a child with acute lymphoblastic leukemia. CDR3s include the opening cysteine and the closing phenylalanine or tryptophan. Each record gives: clone size, D gene, J gene, V gene, CDR3 protein, CDR3 DNA. A D gene is named only where the DNA matches it firmly. Clone size, where shown, is once, few, many, or a class for clones that have expanded.

>-|-|TRBJ2-7|TRBV5-6
CASSLQGIINSYEQYF
TGTGCCAGCAGCTTACAGGGTATAATTAACTCCTACGAGCAGTACTTC
>-|-|TRBJ2-2|TRBV9
CASSVVDLETGELFF
TGTGCCAGCAGCGTAGTGGACCTCGAAACCGGGGAGCTGTTTTTT
>few|TRBD2|TRBJ2-1|TRBV19
CASTAGGGDEQFF
TGTGCCAGCACAGCGGGAGGGGGTGATGAGCAGTTCTTC
>many|-|TRBJ1-1|TRBV9
CASSVPPGHPNTEAFF
TGTGCCAGCAGCGTTCCGCCGGGACACCCGAACACTGAAGCTTTCTTT
>-|TRBD1|TRBJ1-2|TRBV9
CASSVGNDRGSYGYTF
TGTGCCAGCAGCGTAGGGAACGACAGGGGTTCCTATGGCTACACCTTC
>few|-|TRBJ1-4|TRBV18
CASSADTGEKLFF
TGTGCCAGCTCAGCGGACACCGGCGAAAAACTGTTTTTT
>few|TRBD1|TRBJ2-7|TRBV12-3/TRBV12-4
CASSPTGKQYF
TGTGCCAGCAGTCCGACAGGGAAGCAGTACTTC
>-|-|TRBJ2-7|TRBV20-1
CSAIRDPGYEQYF
TGCAGTGCTATCCGGGACCCTGGCTACGAGCAGTACTTC
>few|TRBD2|TRBJ2-1|TRBV27
CASAGLAGTYNEQFF
TGTGCCAGCGCGGGACTAGCGGGGACATACAATGAGCAGTTCTTC
>few|TRBD1|TRBJ2-7|TRBV5-1
CASSLPGQETYEQYF
TGCGCCAGCAGCTTGCCGGGACAGGAGACCTACGAGCAGTACTTC
>-|-|TRBJ2-1|TRBV30
CAWGHSYNEQFF
TGTGCCTGGGGACACTCCTACAATGAGCAGTTCTTC
>-|-|TRBJ2-7|TRBV7-9
CASSYGGQSGRPYEQYF
TGTGCCAGCAGCTACGGCGGACAGAGTGGGCGTCCCTACGAGCAGTACTTC
>few|TRBD1|TRBJ1-1|TRBV9
CASSGGQGLTEAFF
TGTGCCAGCAGCGGCGGACAGGGGTTGACTGAAGCTTTCTTT
>few|-|TRBJ2-7|TRBV20-1
CSAEEPYEQYF
TGCAGTGCCGAAGAGCCCTACGAGCAGTACTTC
>few|TRBD1|TRBJ2-7|TRBV12-3/TRBV12-4
CASSFLGTEPSEQYF
TGTGCCAGCAGTTTCCTGGGGACAGAGCCCTCCGAGCAGTACTTC
>-|-|TRBJ2-3|TRBV5-1
CASSLPGGWGTDTQYF
TGCGCCAGCAGCTTGCCCGGGGGTTGGGGCACAGATACGCAGTATTTT
>few|TRBD2|TRBJ2-3|TRBV5-1
CASGPLLAGGFTDTQYF
TGCGCCAGCGGCCCGTTGCTAGCGGGAGGGTTCACAGATACGCAGTATTTT
>-|-|TRBJ2-7|TRBV5-1
CASSLGGPLTYEQYF
TGCGCCAGCAGCTTGGGTGGGCCGCTTACCTACGAGCAGTACTTC
>many|-|TRBJ2-3|TRBV7-9
CASSLADTQYF
TGTGCCAGCAGCTTAGCAGATACGCAGTATTTT
>-|-|TRBJ1-1|TRBV15
CATDPGGLDTEAFF
TGTGCCACCGACCCGGGGGGGTTGGACACTGAAGCTTTCTTT
>few|-|TRBJ2-1|TRBV7-3
CASSFDPSSYNEQFF
TGTGCCAGCAGCTTCGATCCTAGCTCCTACAATGAGCAGTTCTTC
>-|TRBD1|TRBJ1-5|TRBV6-5
CASSYGRQGGGQPQHF
TGTGCCAGCAGTTACGGTCGACAAGGGGGCGGGCAGCCCCAGCATTTT
>few|-|TRBJ1-1|TRBV7-2
CASSLAGAVEAFF
TGTGCCAGCAGCTTAGCAGGGGCAGTTGAAGCTTTCTTT
>many|TRBD1|TRBJ1-2|TRBV19
CASSIGALTRDRGRRPRGYTF
TGTGCCAGTAGTATAGGGGCCCTAACCCGGGACAGGGGGCGCCGGCCGCGTGGCTACACCTTC
>many|-|TRBJ2-6|TRBV5-5
CASILNPGANVLTF
TGTGCCAGCATCCTAAATCCCGGGGCCAACGTCCTGACTTTC
>few|-|TRBJ1-2|TRBV28
CATYWGGHGYTF
TGTGCCACCTACTGGGGGGGTCATGGCTACACCTTC
>-|-|TRBJ1-1|TRBV27
CASSLGTRTTEAFF
TGTGCCAGCAGTTTGGGGACAAGGACCACTGAAGCTTTCTTT
>-|-|TRBJ1-1|TRBV20-1
CSARVGPAHSTEAFF
TGCAGTGCTAGAGTAGGGCCGGCCCATAGCACTGAAGCTTTCTTT
>-|-|TRBJ2-7|TRBV28
CASSKPYEQYF
TGTGCCAGCAGCAAACCCTACGAGCAGTACTTC
>-|TRBD2|TRBJ2-1|TRBV20-1
CSARGTSGNGDEQFF
TGCAGTGCTAGAGGGACTAGCGGGAACGGGGATGAGCAGTTCTTC
>few|-|TRBJ2-7|TRBV3-1
CASSQGWDPSYEQYF
TGTGCCAGCAGCCAAGGTTGGGACCCATCCTACGAGCAGTACTTC
>few|-|TRBJ2-5|TRBV5-1
CASSLLEGWETQYF
TGCGCCAGCAGCTTGCTGGAGGGTTGGGAGACCCAGTACTTC
>-|-|TRBJ1-4|TRBV20-1
CSASFRGANEKLFF
TGCAGTGCTAGTTTCAGGGGAGCTAATGAAAAACTGTTTTTT
>-|-|TRBJ1-2|TRBV20-1
CSARVADRYGYTF
TGCAGTGCTAGAGTGGCGGACCGCTATGGCTACACCTTC
>-|-|TRBJ2-3|TRBV13
CASSLVLRGGSDTQYF
TGTGCCAGCAGCTTAGTTCTCAGAGGGGGATCAGATACGCAGTATTTT
>-|-|TRBJ1-2|TRBV9
CASSEQDGMNGYTF
TGTGCCAGCAGCGAACAGGACGGGATGAATGGCTACACCTTC
>few|TRBD2|TRBJ2-3|TRBV9
CASSPLAGPSTDTQYF
TGTGCCAGCAGCCCGCTAGCGGGACCGAGCACAGATACGCAGTATTTT
>many|TRBD2|TRBJ2-1|TRBV6-1
CASSVAGGYNEQFF
TGTGCCAGCAGTGTAGCGGGAGGGTACAATGAGCAGTTCTTC
>few|TRBD1|TRBJ2-7|TRBV3-1
CASSQPPGGLEQYF
TGTGCCAGCAGCCAACCCCCAGGGGGTTTGGAGCAGTACTTC
>-|TRBD1|TRBJ2-1|TRBV9
CASSVAGTGGSYNEQFF
TGTGCCAGCAGCGTAGCTGGGACAGGGGGCTCCTACAATGAGCAGTTCTTC
>few|-|TRBJ1-5|TRBV5-5
CASSPVGPNQPQHF
TGTGCCAGCAGCCCTGTGGGGCCCAATCAGCCCCAGCATTTT
>-|-|TRBJ2-2|TRBV29-1
CSVVRYTGELFF
TGCAGCGTTGTAAGATACACCGGGGAGCTGTTTTTT
>-|-|TRBJ1-2|TRBV10-1
CASSADSYGYTF
TGCGCCAGCAGTGCGGACAGCTATGGCTACACCTTC
>few|-|TRBJ2-7|TRBV29-1
CSVEYGRLYEQYF
TGCAGCGTTGAATATGGCCGCCTCTACGAGCAGTACTTC
>-|-|TRBJ2-5|TRBV4-1
CASSQLPGQETQYF
TGCGCCAGCAGCCAACTTCCAGGGCAAGAGACCCAGTACTTC
>few|-|TRBJ2-1|TRBV9
CASSPGSTEQFF
TGTGCCAGCAGCCCCGGAAGTACCGAGCAGTTCTTC